These 11 T cell receptor beta chains came from one sample sequenced in a study of blood T cell repertoires in COVID-19 (dated by TCRdb to the early 2020s). Library preparation used the immunoSEQ multiplex PCR assay. The immuneACCESS repertoire file appears here via TCRdb, limited to in-frame rearrangements. These files lack a portion of the clones; in checked studies, under half of the deficit traces to unresolved V genes, and the cause of the others is not known. The sample contains 120,000 to 150,000 clones, almost 85% of them found a single time. The top ten clones comprise over 12% of the sample. Sequencing was carried out using peripheral blood. The receptors derive from a human donor with acute or convalescent COVID-19. The donor label of this sample is uncertain.

V gene TRBV6-1 combines with J gene TRBJ1-5; D is possibly TRBD1 (5 bases). The CDR3 length is 13 residues. Trimming left V 1 base short and J 6 bases short, with 7 bases between. Per the germline V gene, CDR1 is MNHNS and CDR2 is SASEGT. The CDR3: CASSEGRAQPQHF. In DNA, the CDR3 is TGTGCCAGCAGTGAAGGCAGGGCTCAGCCCCAGCATTTT.

The V gene is TRBV29-1, the J gene TRBJ2-2, with TRBD2 matching over 12 bases. Germline values: CDR1 SQVTM, CDR2 ANQGSEA. The junction had 4 bases not matched to a gene; V was cut back by 4 bases and J by 4 bases. The CDR3 has 15 amino acids. CDR3 in amino acids: CSVATSGGSTGELFF. DNA of the CDR3: TGCAGCGTTGCGACTAGCGGGGGAAGCACCGGGGAGCTGTTTTTT.

The rearrangement uses TRBV30 and TRBJ1-2, with D tentatively TRBD1 (6 bases). V gave up 4 bases and J gave up 7 bases, with 10 bases separating them. Germline CDR1 and CDR2: GTSNPN and SVGIG (reference sequence). The CDR3 is 11 amino acids. The CDR3 DNA follows: TGTGCCTGGAACAGGGCCCTTGGCTACACCTTC. Protein sequence: CAWNRALGYTF.

The V gene is TRBV6-5, the J gene TRBJ1-1; 7 bases are a match to TRBD1. V shed 6 bases and J 5 bases; nucleotides not matched to a gene: 9. Germline lookup yields CDR1 MNHEY and CDR2 SVGAGI. This CDR3 is built from 14 residues. This CDR3 is CASSEGAGKTEAFF. For the CDR3, the DNA is TGTGCCAGCAGCGAGGGGGCAGGGAAGACTGAAGCTTTCTTT.

The V and J genes are TRBV12-3 or TRBV12-4 and TRBJ2-3; possible D gene TRBD2, 5 bases. CDR3 length: 12 residues. V was shortened by 2 bases and J by 6 bases, with 6 bases between the two germline ends. For the CDR3, the DNA is TGTGCCAGCAGTTTACGAGGGGATACGCAGTATTTT. This encodes CASSLRGDTQYF.

CDR3 in amino acids: CASSLGQGVLSGANVLTF. The CDR3 DNA sequence: TGTGCCAGCAGCCTCGGACAGGGGGTCCTCTCTGGGGCCAACGTCCTGACTTTC. The chain employs TRBV7-9 and TRBJ2-6; the match to TRBD1 covers 10 bases. With V trimmed by 5 bases and J by 0 bases, 7 bases remained unmatched. The germline gives CDR1 SEHNR, CDR2 FQNEAQ (reference sequence). The CDR3 is 18 amino acids.

The chain uses TRBV11-1 and TRBJ1-2, with D unresolved. CDR3 length: 13 residues. The V end was cut by 3 bases, the J end by 7 bases, with 12 bases between. Germline V CDR1 and CDR2: SGHAT, FQDESV (reference sequence). The CDR3 DNA reads TGTGCCAGCAGCTTCCCGGCAGGTGGTGGCTACACCTTC. Its protein is CASSFPAGGGYTF.

This chain links TRBV9 with TRBJ2-2; a possible D gene is TRBD1 (5 bases). The CDR3 runs 17 residues. Trimming cost V 4 bases and J 0 bases, with 16 bases left between them. Germline values: CDR1 SGDLS, CDR2 YYNGEE. CDR3 region: CASSPAPRQTNTGELFF. The CDR3 DNA is TGTGCCAGCAGCCCCGCCCCGAGACAGACGAACACCGGGGAGCTGTTTTTT.

About this clone: The same CDR3 arises from other DNA sequences in this sample as well. The chain carries TRBV7-2 and TRBJ1-5; D not resolved. The CDR3 consists of 13 residues. The V gene's germline CDR1 is SGHTA and CDR2 FQGNSA. V lost 3 bases and J lost 6, with 9 bases in between. CDR3 amino acids: CASSLQEGQPQHF. Here the CDR3 DNA reads TGTGCCAGCAGCTTGCAGGAAGGTCAGCCCCAGCATTTT.

Note on this clone: Other nucleotide sequences from this sample produce the same CDR3. The J gene is TRBJ2-5, the V gene TRBV18; D may be TRBD2 (6 bases). CDR3 size: 13 residues. V shed 3 bases and J shed 4 bases, with 9 bases lying between them. CDR1 and CDR2 (germline): KGHSH, LQKENI. CDR3 amino acids: CASSPGGGETQYF. In DNA form, the CDR3 reads TGTGCCAGCTCACCGGGGGGTGGAGAGACCCAGTACTTC.

The chain is built from TRBV4-1 and TRBJ2-7; tentative D call: TRBD1 (6 bases). Trimming removed 0 bases at V and 3 bases at J, with 12 bases between. Germline CDR1 MGHRA, CDR2 YSYEKL. This CDR3 is 15 amino acids long. CDR3 bases: TGCGCCAGCAGCCAAGATGAAAACAGGGACTACGAGCAGTACTTC. It yields the protein CASSQDENRDYEQYF.